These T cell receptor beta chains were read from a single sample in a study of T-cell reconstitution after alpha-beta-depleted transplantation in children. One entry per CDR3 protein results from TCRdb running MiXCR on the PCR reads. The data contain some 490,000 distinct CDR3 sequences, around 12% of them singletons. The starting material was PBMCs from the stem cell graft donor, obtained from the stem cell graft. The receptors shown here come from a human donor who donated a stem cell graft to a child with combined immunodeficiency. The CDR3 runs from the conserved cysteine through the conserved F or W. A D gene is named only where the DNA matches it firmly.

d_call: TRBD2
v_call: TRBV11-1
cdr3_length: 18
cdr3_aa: CASSSGLAGGRGSYEQYF

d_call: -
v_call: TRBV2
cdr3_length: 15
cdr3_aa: CASSETLLGTDTQYF

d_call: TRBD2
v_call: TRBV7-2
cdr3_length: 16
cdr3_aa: CASSPTSGRTTGELFF

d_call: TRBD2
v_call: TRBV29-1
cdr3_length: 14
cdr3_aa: CSARGGRAHNEQFF

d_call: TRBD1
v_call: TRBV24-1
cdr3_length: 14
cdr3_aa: CATSDAGQVGGQYF

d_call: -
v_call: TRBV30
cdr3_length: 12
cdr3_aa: CAWSEEEETQYF

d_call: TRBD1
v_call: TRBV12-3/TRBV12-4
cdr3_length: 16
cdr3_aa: CASSTTGGFMNTEAFF

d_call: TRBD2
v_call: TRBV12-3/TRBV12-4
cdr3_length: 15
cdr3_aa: CASSLSGRVADTQYF

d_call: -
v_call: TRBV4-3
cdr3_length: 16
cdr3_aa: CASSQDGGPSTDTQYF

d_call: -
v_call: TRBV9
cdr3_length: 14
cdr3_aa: CASSVGVGGYEQYF

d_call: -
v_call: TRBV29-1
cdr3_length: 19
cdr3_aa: CSVLPGFGFGSLVNTEAFF

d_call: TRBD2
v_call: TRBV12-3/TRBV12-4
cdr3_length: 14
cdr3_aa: CASSGGIYQETQYF

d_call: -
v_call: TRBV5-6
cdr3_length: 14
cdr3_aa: CASSSTGTSYEQYF

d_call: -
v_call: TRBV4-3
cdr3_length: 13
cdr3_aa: CASSQDQGNEQFF

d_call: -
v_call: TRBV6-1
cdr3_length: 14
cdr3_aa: CASSRTPENGVAFF

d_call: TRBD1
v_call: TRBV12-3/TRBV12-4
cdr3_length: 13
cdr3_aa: CASRPGQGVEQYF

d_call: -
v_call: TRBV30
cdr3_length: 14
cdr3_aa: CAWSLGGEIGTQYF

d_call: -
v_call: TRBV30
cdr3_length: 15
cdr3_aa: CAWSALRHTSQPQHF

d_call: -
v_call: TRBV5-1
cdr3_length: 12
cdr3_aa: CASSLEGEMLYF

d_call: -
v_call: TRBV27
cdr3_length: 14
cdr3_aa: CASSLDPLRAEAFF

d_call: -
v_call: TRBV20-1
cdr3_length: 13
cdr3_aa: CSASLGYNSPLHF

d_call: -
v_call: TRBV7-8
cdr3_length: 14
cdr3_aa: CASSLQNSYNEQFF

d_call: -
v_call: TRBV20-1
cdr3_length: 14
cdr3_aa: CSARGQREPYEQYF

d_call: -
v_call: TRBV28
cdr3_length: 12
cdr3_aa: CASSSPGDEQFF

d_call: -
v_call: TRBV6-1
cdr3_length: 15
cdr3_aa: CASSAVLAERNEQFF

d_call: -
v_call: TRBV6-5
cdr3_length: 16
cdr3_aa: CASSYSGSRVGSPVHF

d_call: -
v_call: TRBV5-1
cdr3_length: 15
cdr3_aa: CASTESPGGLETQYF

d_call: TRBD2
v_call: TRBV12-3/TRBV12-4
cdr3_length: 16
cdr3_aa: CASSNPAGAVGETQYF

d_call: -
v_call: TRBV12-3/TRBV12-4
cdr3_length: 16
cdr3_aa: CASTLLGLMNTGELFF

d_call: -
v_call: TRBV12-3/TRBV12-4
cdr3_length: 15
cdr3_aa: CASSPTGDTLYEQYF

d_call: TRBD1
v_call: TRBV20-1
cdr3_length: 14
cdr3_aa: CSAREFRGLGEQFF